The rows below give T cell receptor beta chains drawn from one sample of a study of response to subunit inactivated influenza vaccine. TCRdb redid the calling of the RT-PCR reads with MiXCR, one entry per CDR3 protein. Of approximately 730,000 distinct CDR3 sequences in the sample, over 11% are singletons; the top ten hold roughly 6.4%. Sequenced material: PBMCs from blood, taken roughly 15 days before vaccination. The receptors were sampled from a man in his fifties who received an inactivated influenza vaccine. CDR3s include the opening cysteine and the closing phenylalanine or tryptophan. The order of the fields is J gene, D gene, V gene, clone size, CDR3 DNA, CDR3 protein. D genes are given only for firm matches. Size is omitted from some rows. Given values are once, few, many or a class for expanded clones.

j_call: TRBJ2-5; d_call: -; v_call: TRBV7-2; clone_size: few; cdr3_nt: TGTGCCAGCAGCTCTCAAGCGGGTCAAGAGACCCAGTACTTC; cdr3_aa: CASSSQAGQETQYF
j_call: TRBJ2-7; d_call: -; v_call: TRBV7-2; clone_size: many; cdr3_nt: TGTGCCAGCAGCTTAGGTCTGACAGAGAGATACGAGCAGTACTTC; cdr3_aa: CASSLGLTERYEQYF
j_call: TRBJ2-7; d_call: -; v_call: TRBV10-3; clone_size: few; cdr3_nt: TGTGCCATACCCTACGAGCAGTACTTC; cdr3_aa: CAIPYEQYF
j_call: TRBJ2-3; d_call: TRBD1; v_call: TRBV4-1; clone_size: many; cdr3_nt: TGCGCCAGCAGCCAACTAGGGACAGGGGCAGATACGCAGTATTTT; cdr3_aa: CASSQLGTGADTQYF
j_call: TRBJ1-2; d_call: TRBD1; v_call: TRBV2; clone_size: -; cdr3_nt: TGTGCCACAACTAGACAGGGTCTTTCCTATGGCTACACCTTC; cdr3_aa: CATTRQGLSYGYTF
j_call: TRBJ1-5; d_call: TRBD1; v_call: TRBV5-6; clone_size: -; cdr3_nt: TGTGCCAGCAGCCCCAAGGGACAGGGTCGATTTCAGCCCCAGCATTTT; cdr3_aa: CASSPKGQGRFQPQHF
j_call: TRBJ2-6; d_call: -; v_call: TRBV5-1; clone_size: few; cdr3_nt: TGCGCCAGCAGCGGAGGGGACACGGTCTCTGGGGCCAACGTCCTGACTTTC; cdr3_aa: CASSGGDTVSGANVLTF
j_call: TRBJ2-3; d_call: -; v_call: TRBV29-1; clone_size: few; cdr3_nt: TGCAGCGTTGGGGGGGAGTCCCTCACAGATACGCAGTATTTT; cdr3_aa: CSVGGESLTDTQYF
j_call: TRBJ1-1; d_call: TRBD1; v_call: TRBV5-5; clone_size: -; cdr3_nt: TGTGCCAGCAGCCTGGCGGTCCGGACAGGCGGGGAAGCTTTCTTT; cdr3_aa: CASSLAVRTGGEAFF
j_call: TRBJ2-3; d_call: TRBD2; v_call: TRBV2; clone_size: -; cdr3_nt: TGTGCCAGCAGTCCTACTAGCGGGAGGGCCACGGCCACAGATACGCAGTATTTT; cdr3_aa: CASSPTSGRATATDTQYF
j_call: TRBJ2-7; d_call: TRBD2; v_call: TRBV6-5; clone_size: -; cdr3_nt: TGTGCCAGCAGTACTTCTAGCGGGAGGCCATCCTACGAGCAGTACTTC; cdr3_aa: CASSTSSGRPSYEQYF
j_call: TRBJ1-4; d_call: TRBD1; v_call: TRBV2; clone_size: -; cdr3_nt: TGTGCCAGCAGCATTACAGGGGGAACTAATGAAAAACTGTTTTTT; cdr3_aa: CASSITGGTNEKLFF
j_call: TRBJ1-2; d_call: -; v_call: TRBV4-2; clone_size: -; cdr3_nt: TGTGCCAGCAGCCAAGTGGAGGGCCGGGGCTACACCTTC; cdr3_aa: CASSQVEGRGYTF
j_call: TRBJ2-1; d_call: TRBD2; v_call: TRBV6-5; clone_size: few; cdr3_nt: TGTGCCAGCAGTTACTCGACTAGCTGGAGCTCCTACAATGAGCAGTTCTTC; cdr3_aa: CASSYSTSWSSYNEQFF
j_call: TRBJ1-2; d_call: TRBD1; v_call: TRBV5-1; clone_size: few; cdr3_nt: TGCGCCAGCAGCTTTGACAGGGGGCAAGGCTACACCTTC; cdr3_aa: CASSFDRGQGYTF
j_call: TRBJ2-1; d_call: TRBD1; v_call: TRBV20-1; clone_size: many; cdr3_nt: TGCAGTGCTCTCCCGACAGGGGGTGGTGAGCAGTTCTTC; cdr3_aa: CSALPTGGGEQFF
j_call: TRBJ2-4; d_call: -; v_call: TRBV5-3; clone_size: -; cdr3_nt: TGTGCCAGGAGCCCTGGGACCCGGAGGGAGGACATTCAGTACTTC; cdr3_aa: CARSPGTRREDIQYF
j_call: TRBJ1-4; d_call: -; v_call: TRBV4-3; clone_size: -; cdr3_nt: TGCGCCAGCAGCCAACGGATGGACGGTGAAAAACTGTTTTTT; cdr3_aa: CASSQRMDGEKLFF
j_call: TRBJ1-1; d_call: -; v_call: TRBV4-3; clone_size: few; cdr3_nt: TGCGCCAGCAGCCAATACACAGGGTTTTTTGAAGCTTTCTTT; cdr3_aa: CASSQYTGFFEAFF
j_call: TRBJ1-1; d_call: -; v_call: TRBV20-1; clone_size: once; cdr3_nt: TGCAGTTCTCAACCTACAGGGCTGGACACTGAAGCTTTCTTT; cdr3_aa: CSSQPTGLDTEAFF
j_call: TRBJ2-1; d_call: TRBD2; v_call: TRBV20-1; clone_size: -; cdr3_nt: TGCAGTGCTAGCGGACTAGCGGGAGACGACGATGAGCAGTTCTTC; cdr3_aa: CSASGLAGDDDEQFF
j_call: TRBJ2-7; d_call: TRBD1; v_call: TRBV2; clone_size: -; cdr3_nt: TGTGCCAGCCGGGACAGGGTCACCTACGAGCAGTACTTC; cdr3_aa: CASRDRVTYEQYF
j_call: TRBJ2-2; d_call: TRBD1; v_call: TRBV5-1; clone_size: -; cdr3_nt: TGCGCCAGCAGCACTGGATTGACAGGGGGCAAAGGCGGGGAGCTGTTTTTT; cdr3_aa: CASSTGLTGGKGGELFF
j_call: TRBJ2-5; d_call: TRBD2; v_call: TRBV28; clone_size: -; cdr3_nt: TGTGCCAGCATTTCCACCCGGACTAGCCAAGAGACCCAGTACTTC; cdr3_aa: CASISTRTSQETQYF
j_call: TRBJ1-2; d_call: TRBD1; v_call: TRBV5-5; clone_size: -; cdr3_nt: TGTGCCAGCAGCTTCCGGGGGACAGGTCCGCCTAACTTC; cdr3_aa: CASSFRGTGPPNF
j_call: TRBJ2-5; d_call: TRBD1; v_call: TRBV7-6; clone_size: few; cdr3_nt: TGTGCCAGCAGTTTAGGATGGACAGGGGCCCACCAAGAGACCCAGTACTTC; cdr3_aa: CASSLGWTGAHQETQYF
j_call: TRBJ2-7; d_call: TRBD2; v_call: TRBV10-3; clone_size: few; cdr3_nt: TGTGCCACTAACCAGGGAGGGTTCGGATACGAGCAGTACTTC; cdr3_aa: CATNQGGFGYEQYF
j_call: TRBJ1-1; d_call: -; v_call: TRBV10-3; clone_size: -; cdr3_nt: TGTGCCATCAGTGAGTCGGGCAGCCCTCTCTTCGCTGAAGCTTTCTTT; cdr3_aa: CAISESGSPLFAEAFF
j_call: TRBJ2-7; d_call: TRBD2; v_call: TRBV7-2; clone_size: -; cdr3_nt: TGTGCCAGCAGCCCAGAAGGAGCGGGGGGCCACTCCTACGAGCAGTACTTC; cdr3_aa: CASSPEGAGGHSYEQYF
j_call: TRBJ1-1; d_call: -; v_call: TRBV7-9; clone_size: -; cdr3_nt: TGTGCCAGCAGCTTAGGATTTGGATACACTGAAGCTTTCTTT; cdr3_aa: CASSLGFGYTEAFF
j_call: TRBJ1-3; d_call: TRBD1; v_call: TRBV6-1; clone_size: few; cdr3_nt: TGTGCCAGCAGTAGGACAGGGGGCGGTGGAAACACCATATATTTT; cdr3_aa: CASSRTGGGGNTIYF
j_call: TRBJ2-7; d_call: -; v_call: TRBV6-6; clone_size: -; cdr3_nt: TGTGCCAGCAGTTACCAGGACGACGGGCAGTACTTC; cdr3_aa: CASSYQDDGQYF
j_call: TRBJ2-7; d_call: -; v_call: TRBV20-1; clone_size: -; cdr3_nt: TGCTGCGCTAGAGATCCCGCCCCCCGGAACAACTACGAGCAGTACTTC; cdr3_aa: CCARDPAPRNNYEQYF
j_call: TRBJ2-2; d_call: -; v_call: TRBV28; clone_size: many; cdr3_nt: TGTGCCAGCAGTTTAATAGGGGGAGGCAACGGGGAGCTGTTTTTT; cdr3_aa: CASSLIGGGNGELFF
j_call: TRBJ2-7; d_call: -; v_call: TRBV7-2; clone_size: -; cdr3_nt: TGTGCCAGCAGCCTTTCGGGTCGTTATTTTTACGAGCAGTACTTC; cdr3_aa: CASSLSGRYFYEQYF
j_call: TRBJ2-3; d_call: TRBD2; v_call: TRBV4-3; clone_size: few; cdr3_nt: TGCGCCAGCAGCCAAGAAGCTAGCGGGGGGACATATACGCAGTATTTT; cdr3_aa: CASSQEASGGTYTQYF
j_call: TRBJ2-5; d_call: -; v_call: TRBV6-2/TRBV6-3; clone_size: -; cdr3_nt: TGTACCAGCAGTTACGGTAACAGGGTCCAAGAGACCCAGTACTTC; cdr3_aa: CTSSYGNRVQETQYF
j_call: TRBJ1-3; d_call: -; v_call: TRBV4-1; clone_size: few; cdr3_nt: TGCGCCAGCAGCCGGAACGGCGGATCACTTGGCTCTGGAAACACCATATATTTT; cdr3_aa: CASSRNGGSLGSGNTIYF
j_call: TRBJ2-3; d_call: TRBD2; v_call: TRBV11-2; clone_size: many; cdr3_nt: TGTGCCAGCAGCTTAGTCCCATCGAGGGGCGGGAGGTCCCCCAATACGCAGTATTTT; cdr3_aa: CASSLVPSRGGRSPNTQYF
j_call: TRBJ2-7; d_call: TRBD2; v_call: TRBV28; clone_size: few; cdr3_nt: TGTGCCAGCAGTTCCGCTAGCGGTAGCTCCTACGAGCAGTACTTC; cdr3_aa: CASSSASGSSYEQYF
j_call: TRBJ2-4; d_call: -; v_call: TRBV6-6; clone_size: many; cdr3_nt: TGTGCCAGCTGTAAAGGGCGGGAAAACATTCAGTACTTC; cdr3_aa: CASCKGRENIQYF
j_call: TRBJ1-1; d_call: TRBD1; v_call: TRBV7-3; clone_size: -; cdr3_nt: TGTGCCAGCAGCTTCGAAACAGGGGGCAACACTGAAGCTTTCTTT; cdr3_aa: CASSFETGGNTEAFF
j_call: TRBJ1-1; d_call: TRBD1; v_call: TRBV13; clone_size: -; cdr3_nt: TGTGCCAGCAGCCCCCAGACAGGGATGAACACTGAAGCTTTCTTT; cdr3_aa: CASSPQTGMNTEAFF
j_call: TRBJ2-1; d_call: -; v_call: TRBV4-3; clone_size: many; cdr3_nt: TGCGCCAGCAGCCACCTCGGGACAAACAATGAGCAGTTCTTC; cdr3_aa: CASSHLGTNNEQFF
j_call: TRBJ2-1; d_call: TRBD2; v_call: TRBV7-2; clone_size: -; cdr3_nt: TGTGCCAGCAGCTTAAGCGGGGGACTTCTTCGTGGTGAGCAGTTCTTC; cdr3_aa: CASSLSGGLLRGEQFF
j_call: TRBJ2-7; d_call: -; v_call: TRBV6-1; clone_size: few; cdr3_nt: TGTGCCAGCAGTGATCCACCAGGGTCTACCTACGAGCAGTACTTC; cdr3_aa: CASSDPPGSTYEQYF
j_call: TRBJ2-1; d_call: TRBD2; v_call: TRBV6-5; clone_size: few; cdr3_nt: TGTGCCAGCAGTTATGAGGGACTAGCGGGACCCTACAATGAGCAGTTCTTC; cdr3_aa: CASSYEGLAGPYNEQFF
j_call: TRBJ2-7; d_call: TRBD2; v_call: TRBV6-1; clone_size: few; cdr3_nt: TGTGCCAGCATGCCAACTAGCGGGAGGTTCCCTGCTAGCGGCGAGCAGTACTTC; cdr3_aa: CASMPTSGRFPASGEQYF
j_call: TRBJ1-1; d_call: TRBD1; v_call: TRBV6-5; clone_size: -; cdr3_nt: TGTGCCAGCGGACAGGGGGGGGCTGAAGCTTTCTTT; cdr3_aa: CASGQGGAEAFF
j_call: TRBJ2-7; d_call: -; v_call: TRBV12-3/TRBV12-4; clone_size: many; cdr3_nt: TGTGCCAGCAGTTTAGCCACGGCCTACGAGCAGTACTTC; cdr3_aa: CASSLATAYEQYF
j_call: TRBJ1-4; d_call: -; v_call: TRBV10-2; clone_size: -; cdr3_nt: TGCGCCAGCAGTGGGGGGAATGGGAATGAAAAACTGTTTTTT; cdr3_aa: CASSGGNGNEKLFF
j_call: TRBJ1-1; d_call: -; v_call: TRBV20-1; clone_size: -; cdr3_nt: TGCAGTGTCGAGGGCTATGGGGGAACTGAAGCTTTCTTT; cdr3_aa: CSVEGYGGTEAFF
j_call: TRBJ1-1; d_call: -; v_call: TRBV10-3; clone_size: -; cdr3_nt: TGTGCCATCAGTGAGTTCCTCGGGGGTATTGGGGGCACTGAAGCTTTCTTT; cdr3_aa: CAISEFLGGIGGTEAFF
j_call: TRBJ2-1; d_call: -; v_call: TRBV20-1; clone_size: -; cdr3_nt: TGCAGTGCTAGAGACCGGGACACGAACAATGAGCAGTTCTTC; cdr3_aa: CSARDRDTNNEQFF
j_call: TRBJ2-7; d_call: -; v_call: TRBV5-1; clone_size: -; cdr3_nt: TGCGCCAGCAGCTTCCAGGGGACTGGAGACTACGAGCAGTACTTC; cdr3_aa: CASSFQGTGDYEQYF